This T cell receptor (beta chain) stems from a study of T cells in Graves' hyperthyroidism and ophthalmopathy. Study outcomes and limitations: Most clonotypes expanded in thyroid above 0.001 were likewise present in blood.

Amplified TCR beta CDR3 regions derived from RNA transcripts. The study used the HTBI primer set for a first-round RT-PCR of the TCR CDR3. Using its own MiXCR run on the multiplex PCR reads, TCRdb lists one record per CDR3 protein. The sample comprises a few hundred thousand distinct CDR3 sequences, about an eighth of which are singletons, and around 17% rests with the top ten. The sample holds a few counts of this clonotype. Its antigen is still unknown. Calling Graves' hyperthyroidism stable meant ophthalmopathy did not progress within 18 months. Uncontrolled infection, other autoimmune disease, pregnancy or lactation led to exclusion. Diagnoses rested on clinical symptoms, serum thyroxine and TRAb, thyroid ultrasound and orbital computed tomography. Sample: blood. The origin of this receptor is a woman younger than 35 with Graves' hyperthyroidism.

The CDR3 sequence: CSPLRGLAGGRSSYNEQFF. The CDR3, as DNA: TGCAGCCCTCTCCGGGGACTAGCGGGAGGGCGTTCCTCCTACAATGAGCAGTTCTTC. The chain uses TRBV20-1 and TRBJ2-1, with 16 bases fitting TRBD2. Per germline, CDR1 DFQATT and CDR2 SNEGSKA (reference sequence). There are 19 residues in the CDR3.